Each of the 23 T cell receptor beta chains below was sequenced from the same sample in a study of shared clonotypes between healthy human individuals. Using immunoSEQ multiplex PCR, the repertoire was profiled, and TCRdb retains in-frame clones only, with some absent. Of 1,400,000 or so clones in the sample, 97% to 99% were seen once. The sequencing input was naive CD4+ T cells sorted from blood. Regarding subset: CD45RA+ positively selected. Every receptor here comes from a man aged 25 to 40 in good health.

This clone was counted once. The V gene is TRBV18, the J gene TRBJ1-4, with a possible D match to TRBD1 (6 bases). In germline, CDR1 is KGHSH, CDR2 LQKENI. The V and J ends lost 4 bases and 7 bases respectively, with 13 bases between them. The CDR3 has 14 amino acids. The CDR3 bases are TGTGCCAGCTCACAATTACAGGGTCCTGAAAAACTGTTTTTT. Translated: CASSQLQGPEKLFF.

V usage is TRBV10-3 and J usage is TRBJ2-7; D remains ambiguous. V was trimmed by 4 bases and J by 0 bases, leaving 7 bases between them. This CDR3 is 13 amino acids long. CDR1 is ENHRY and CDR2 is SYGVKD in the germline V gene. For the CDR3, the DNA is TGTGCCATCAGTGGTCCGAGCTCCTACGAGCAGTACTTC. Residues: CAISGPSSYEQYF.

In regard to this clone: The conserved closing phenylalanine or tryptophan is absent in this CDR3, likely reflecting a read error. No DNA is shown, since the ends of the CDR3 on it are uncertain; the CDR3 is the one TCRdb lists. The chain uses TRBV11-3 and TRBJ2-7. With termini counted, the CDR3 has 12 amino acids. From germline, CDR1 is SGHNT and CDR2 YENEEA. The chain's CDR3 is CASSLDPVGRGL.

The rearrangement joins TRBV5-6 to TRBJ2-5; 7 bases line up with TRBD2. The germline V gene encodes CDR1 SGHDT and CDR2 YYEEEE. Losses at the gene ends were 4 bases for V and 5 bases for J; bases not matched to a gene: 5. This CDR3 spans 13 amino acids. The CDR3 DNA reads as TGTGCCAGCAGCCCCTGGGAGGGGGAGACCCAGTACTTC. This translates into CASSPWEGETQYF.

This chain links TRBV10-3 with TRBJ2-7; 10 positions agree with TRBD1. J was trimmed by 2 bases and V by 6 bases; bases with no gene match: 4. From germline, CDR1 is ENHRY and CDR2 SYGVKD. The CDR3 is 14 residues long. CDR3: CAIRTGTGAYEQYF. CDR3 sequence (DNA): TGTGCCATCAGAACCGGGACAGGGGCCTACGAGCAGTACTTC.

The chain carries TRBV28 and TRBJ2-1, with no clear D. Trimming removed 3 bases at V and 5 bases at J, with 14 bases between. The CDR3 extends over 15 amino acids. Germline CDR1 reads MDHEN; CDR2 reads SYDVKM. DNA of the CDR3: TGTGCCAGCAGTTTTTATTTCGATATGAACAATGAGCAGTTCTTC. It is translated as CASSFYFDMNNEQFF.

This chain links TRBV7-2 with TRBJ2-7; D may be TRBD2 (6 bases). The CDR3 length is 14 residues. The V end was cut by 10 bases, the J end by 2 bases, with 18 bases between. The germline gives CDR1 SGHTA, CDR2 FQGNSA. The CDR3, as DNA: TGTGCCACCCAGCCTGGGGGACTTCCCTACGAGCAGTACTTC. Translating it yields CATQPGGLPYEQYF.

The chain is built from TRBV30 and TRBJ1-1, with D perhaps matching TRBD1 (6 bases). The germline V gene has CDR1 GTSNPN and CDR2 SVGIG (reference sequence). Trimming shortened V by 2 bases and J by 8 bases, and 15 bases separated the two germline ends. This CDR3 region has 13 residues. This CDR3 is CAWSWGRIWEAFF. CDR3 DNA: TGTGCCTGGAGTTGGGGGCGCATATGGGAAGCTTTCTTT.

The V call is TRBV29-1, the J call TRBJ2-5; TRBD1 agrees at 7 bases. The CDR3 consists of 13 residues. Germline V lookup: CDR1 SQVTM, CDR2 ANQGSEA. The CDR3 DNA reads TGCAGTTGCCTCGGGACAGACCAAGAGACCCAGTACTTC. Amino acid sequence: CSCLGTDQETQYF.

In its sample, this clone was seen once. CDR3 residues: CASSEVRTRNEQFF. CDR3 sequence (DNA): TGTGCCAGCAGTGAAGTCCGCACCCGGAATGAGCAGTTCTTC. The chain links TRBV2 to TRBJ2-1, with D uncertain. In germline, CDR1 is SNHLY, CDR2 FYNNEI. The CDR3 has 14 amino acids. V lost 1 base and J lost 7, with 11 bases in between.

This chain connects TRBV11-2 to TRBJ2-7; D is undetermined. Trimming shortened V by 0 bases and J by 7 bases, and 16 bases separated the two germline ends. The CDR3 spans 15 residues. The germline CDR1 and CDR2 sequences are SGHAT and FQNNGV. The DNA for the CDR3 is TGTGCCAGCAGCTTAGATCAGTCCGGGCTGGGGGAGCAGTACTTC. Its translation is CASSLDQSGLGEQYF. Full variable domain (outside the CDR3, taken from reference TRBV11-2 and TRBJ2-7): EAGVAQSPRYKIIEKRQSVAFWCNPISGHATLYWYQQILGQGPKLLIQFQNNGVVDDSQLPKDRFSAERLKGVDSTLKIQPAKLEDSAVYLCASSLDQSGLGEQYFGPGTRLTVT.

V gene TRBV15 combines with J gene TRBJ2-7; 10 nucleotides line up with TRBD2. Germline V gene lookup returns CDR1 LNHNV and CDR2 YYDKDF (reference sequence). V lost 2 bases to trimming and J lost 6 bases; unmatched junction nucleotides: 10. The CDR3 runs 16 residues. For the CDR3, the DNA is TGTGCCACCAGCAGAATCTTCGGAGCTAGCGGGAGCGAGCAGTACTTC. This sequence encodes CATSRIFGASGSEQYF.

DNA for the CDR3: TGTGCCAGCACTTGGGCATCCACTGAAGCTTTCTTT. Translation: CASTWASTEAFF. V usage is TRBV6-6 and J usage is TRBJ1-1; D is ambiguous. V shed 7 bases and J shed 4 bases, with 10 bases lying between them. The CDR3 covers 12 residues. CDR1 MNHNY and CDR2 SVGAGI come from the germline V gene (reference sequence).

V and J are TRBV5-6 and TRBJ2-7; D is ambiguous. CDR1 is SGHDT and CDR2 is YYEEEE in the germline V gene. This CDR3 has 14 residues. Trimming removed 0 bases at V and 1 base at J, with 8 bases between. This CDR3 is CASSLVPGSYEQYF. The CDR3 DNA reads TGTGCCAGCAGCTTGGTTCCAGGTTCCTACGAGCAGTACTTC.

The rearrangement links TRBV7-2 to TRBJ2-3, with D perhaps matching TRBD2 (5 bases). Trimming left V 3 bases short and J 0 bases short, with 13 bases between. Germline CDR1 SGHTA, CDR2 FQGNSA. CDR3 size: 16 residues. The CDR3 loop is CASSLGPGWSTDTQYF. DNA for the CDR3: TGTGCCAGCAGCTTGGGCCCGGGGTGGAGCACAGATACGCAGTATTTT.

CDR3 sequence: CASSPSIVHEQFF. The DNA for the CDR3 is TGTGCCAGCTCACCATCGATAGTTCATGAGCAGTTCTTC. The chain employs TRBV18 and TRBJ2-1, with D uncertain. Trimming removed 2 bases from V and 8 bases from J, with 10 bases in between. The CDR3 length is 13 residues. The V gene's germline CDR1 is KGHSH and CDR2 LQKENI. The whole variable domain, filled in from reference TRBV18 and TRBJ2-1, reads NAGVMQNPRHLVRRRGQEARLRCSPMKGHSHVYWYRQLPEEGLKFMVYLQKENIIDESGMPKERFSAEFPKEGPSILRIQQVVRGDSAAYFCASSPSIVHEQFFGPGTRLTVL.

This chain links TRBV7-9 with TRBJ1-6; D ambiguous. Trimming left V 5 bases short and J 10 bases short, with 18 bases between. The CDR3 runs 15 residues. Germline-derived CDR1 and CDR2 are SEHNR and FQNEAQ (reference sequence). The CDR3 region is CASSPWVKGWSPLHF. The CDR3 bases are TGTGCCAGCAGCCCCTGGGTTAAGGGCTGGTCACCCCTCCACTTT.

The chain is built from TRBV29-1 and TRBJ2-7; 14 bases match TRBD2. Germline V lookup: CDR1 SQVTM, CDR2 ANQGSEA. This CDR3 is 13 amino acids long. After removal of 5 bases from V and 4 bases from J, the junction contained 1 base not matched to a gene. This chain's CDR3 is CSVRTSGRYEQYF. In DNA form, the CDR3 reads TGCAGCGTTCGGACTAGCGGGAGGTACGAGCAGTACTTC.

This chain joins TRBV25-1 and TRBJ1-5, with D possibly matching TRBD1 (6 bases). The V end was cut by 2 bases, the J end by 0 bases, with 14 bases between. Germline loops: CDR1 MGHDK, CDR2 SYGVNS. The CDR3 runs to 17 residues. For the CDR3, the DNA is TGTGCCAGCAGTGAAAAAACCCGGACAGATAGCAATCAGCCCCAGCATTTT. Its translation: CASSEKTRTDSNQPQHF.

The chain links TRBV27 to TRBJ2-7, with 11 bases lining up with TRBD2. From germline, CDR1 is MNHEY and CDR2 SMNVEV (reference sequence). V was pared by 11 bases and J by 5 bases, with 11 bases of the junction left unmatched. The CDR3 sequence is 14 residues long. The CDR3 DNA is TGTGCCCAAGCTGCTAGCGGGAGGTTCCACGAGCAGTACTTC. Translated: CAQAASGRFHEQYF.

The chain uses TRBV28 and TRBJ2-3, with 8 positions matching TRBD2. Trimming cost V 0 bases and J 5 bases; bases outside gene matches: 7. Looked up from germline, CDR1 is MDHEN and CDR2 is SYDVKM. The CDR3 consists of 16 residues. The CDR3 DNA follows: TGTGCCAGCAGTTTATGGGGCGGGAGGATTATAGATACGCAGTATTTT. Its translation: CASSLWGGRIIDTQYF.

The chain carries TRBV7-2 and TRBJ1-2; 7 nucleotides line up with TRBD1. This CDR3 contains 14 residues. V lost 1 base to trimming and J lost 8 bases; unmatched junction nucleotides: 7. Germline-derived CDR1 and CDR2 are SGHTA and FQGNSA. CDR3 residues: CASSLGRGRHGYTF. In nucleotides, the CDR3 is TGTGCCAGCAGCTTAGGCAGGGGGAGGCACGGCTACACCTTC.

The V call is TRBV29-1, the J call TRBJ2-7; 10 nucleotides align to TRBD1. V gave up 7 bases and J gave up 7 bases; unmatched junction bases: 13. The germline gives CDR1 SQVTM, CDR2 ANQGSEA. This CDR3 is 14 amino acids long. DNA for the CDR3: TGCAGCGCCCTGACAGGGGGCTCCGCGGTAGAGCAGTACTTC. Translation gives CSALTGGSAVEQYF.